The clone carrying this T cell receptor (beta chain) was picked up many times. Its antigen is still unknown. Trimming took off 0 bases at V and 3 bases at J, with 8 bases between the two ends. This CDR3 is built from 14 residues. Per germline, CDR1 KGHSH and CDR2 LQKENI. MiXCR, run by TCRdb on the 5' RACE reads, gives a single entry per CDR3 protein. The table has over 600,000 distinct CDR3 sequences, around 20% seen once. Only healthy Caucasians were included as donors. The data were obtained in a study of identical twins. Study-wide results and limits: Abundant beta clonotypes from cord blood bore fewer insertions; memory repertoires lacked this pattern.

These records were also assigned to another study, of T cells expressing NK-cell markers.

The TCR comes from a woman under 30 in good health. The chain combines TRBV18 with TRBJ1-1; D is unresolved. The sequencing sample was made of PBMCs. The CDR3 coding sequence is TGTGCCAGCTCACCACCCCGGGGTGACACTGAAGCTTTCTTT. This encodes CASSPPRGDTEAFF.